This T cell receptor beta chain appears in the sequencing data of a study of response to subunit inactivated influenza vaccine (dated by TCRdb to between 2018 and 2020). General notes on the study: The study used deep quantitative T cell receptor repertoire profiling to track responses to a trivalent subunit inactivated influenza vaccine. The investigation overall reported the following: According to the authors, only a limited number of new T cells may be recruited by each seasonal influenza vaccination.

The library relied on RT-PCR. Sequencing took place on an Illumina HiSeq 2500. The public sequencing data were trimmed at Q25 with fastp and processed into clonotypes with MiXCR by TCRdb, which kept only in-frame beta chains. Each CDR3 protein gets just one entry, which takes the most common genes and DNA from the rows behind it. Recorded for this sample are 600,000 to 850,000 distinct CDR3 sequences; 14% of them occurred a single time. The ten largest clones capture approximately 7.6% of the sample. V has 5 bases trimmed and J has 6 bases trimmed; junction bases matching no gene number 9. The germline V gene (reference sequence) specifies PRHDT as CDR1 and FYEKMQ as CDR2. The CDR3, cysteine through phenylalanine, is 17 amino acids long. The read is trimmed to its CDR3 DNA, 51 bases read in frame from base 1. The sample holds one count of this clonotype. Its specific antigen is unknown. No base qualities exist here, and no much larger clone lies one base off it. One read represents weak support.

This sequence originates from a man over 45 who received an inactivated influenza vaccine. Donor details come from another sample of the same person, matched by shared clones. This specimen consisted of PBMCs from blood, obtained less than 15 days before vaccination. Here the chain combines TRBV13 and TRBJ2-3, and TRBD2 aligns with 15 junction nucleotides. The nucleotide sequence reads as follows: TGTGCCAGCAGCGGCGGGACTAGCGGGAGGCTGGTGGATACGCAGTATTTT. It translates as CASSGGTSGRLVDTQYF. With the portions outside the CDR3 filled from the reference TRBV13 and TRBJ2-3 genes, the complete variable region becomes AAGVIQSPRHLIKEKRETATLKCYPIPRHDTVYWYQQGPGQDPQFLISFYEKMQSDKGSIPDRFSAQQFSDYHSELNMSSLELGDSALYFCASSGGTSGRLVDTQYFGPGTRLTVL.